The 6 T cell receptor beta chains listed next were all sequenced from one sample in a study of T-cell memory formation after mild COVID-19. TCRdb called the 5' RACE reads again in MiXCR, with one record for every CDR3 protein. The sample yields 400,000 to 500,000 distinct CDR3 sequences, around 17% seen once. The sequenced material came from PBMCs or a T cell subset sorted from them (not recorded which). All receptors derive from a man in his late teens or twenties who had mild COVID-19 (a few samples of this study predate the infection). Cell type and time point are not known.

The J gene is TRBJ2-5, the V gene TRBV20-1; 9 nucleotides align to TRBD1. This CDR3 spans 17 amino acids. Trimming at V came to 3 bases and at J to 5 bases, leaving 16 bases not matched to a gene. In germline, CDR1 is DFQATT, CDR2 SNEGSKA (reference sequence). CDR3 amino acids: CSASPILGQGGRETQYF. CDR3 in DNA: TGCAGTGCTAGCCCTATACTGGGACAGGGTGGACGGGAGACCCAGTACTTC.

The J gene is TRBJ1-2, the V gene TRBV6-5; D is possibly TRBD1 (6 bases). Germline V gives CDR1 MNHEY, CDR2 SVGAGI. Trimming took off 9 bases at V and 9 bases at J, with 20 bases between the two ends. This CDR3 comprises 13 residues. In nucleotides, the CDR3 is TGTGCCAGGACGGACAGTGCAATTTATTGCTACACCTTC. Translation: CARTDSAIYCYTF.

The CDR3 DNA reads TGCGCCAGCAGCCCGTCGGCGACAGGGACCTACGAGCAGTACTTC. Translating gives CASSPSATGTYEQYF. The rearrangement joins TRBV4-3 to TRBJ2-7; 7 bases align to TRBD1. J was trimmed by 2 bases and V by 4 bases; bases with no gene match: 8. The length of the CDR3 is 15 residues. The germline CDR1 and CDR2 sequences are LGHNA and YSLEER.

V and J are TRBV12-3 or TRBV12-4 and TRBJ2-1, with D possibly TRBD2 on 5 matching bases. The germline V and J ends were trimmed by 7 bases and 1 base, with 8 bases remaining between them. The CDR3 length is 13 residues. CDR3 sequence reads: CASTTGSYNEQFF. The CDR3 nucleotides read TGTGCCAGCACGACGGGATCCTACAATGAGCAGTTCTTC.

The CDR3 loop reads CASSSRGRRTNYGYTF. The CDR3 nucleotides read TGTGCCAGCAGCTCAAGAGGACGGCGAACTAACTATGGCTACACCTTC. The V and J genes are TRBV7-2 and TRBJ1-2; no reliable D call. Trimming shortened V by 4 bases and J by 0 bases, and 15 bases separated the two germline ends. Germline CDR1 SGHTA, CDR2 FQGNSA. The length of the CDR3 is 16 residues.

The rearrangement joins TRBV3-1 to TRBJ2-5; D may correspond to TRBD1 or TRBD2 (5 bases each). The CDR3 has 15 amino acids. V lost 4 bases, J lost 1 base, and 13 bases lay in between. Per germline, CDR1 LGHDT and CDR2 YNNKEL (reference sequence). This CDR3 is CASSPTGRFQETQYF. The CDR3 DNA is TGTGCCAGCAGCCCTACGGGACGGTTCCAAGAGACCCAGTACTTC.